Described below is a single T cell receptor (beta chain) sequence and its context. This clone has a single count. Its antigen is still unknown. No much larger clone exists at a distance of one base, and base qualities are not known. This sample was taken from a study of shared clonotypes between healthy human individuals (dated by TCRdb to 2019 to 2021). Notes on the research overall: The cohort included a few men and two women between 18 and 49 years of age. To estimate repertoire size and how much clonotypes are shared between individuals, the study performed deep sequencing of blood TCR repertoires from a handful of healthy adults. Libraries were prepared and TCR repertoires were sequenced by different laboratories using diverse techniques, in order to increase sequencing depth and limit assay-specific biases. For each donor, three plates each were used for CD4 naive and CD4 memory, two plates were used for CD8 naive, and one plate was used for CD8 memory. Between about 0.94 and 8.9 billion PBMCs per donor were obtained by leukapheresis.

Using the deep immunoSEQ assay, TCR CDR3 regions were amplified from genomic DNA by multiplex PCR. Extracted genomic DNA from each cell subset was spread evenly across all wells of several immunoSEQ 96-well plates, with each plate serving as a replicate. For sorted subsets, about 200 ng genomic DNA, equal to approximately 30,000 T cell genomes, was loaded into each replicate PCR. Purified libraries were quantified with a Qubit 3.0 fluorometer, sized on a Bioanalyzer 2100, and re-quantified with the KAPA Library Quantification kit. A separate single-read 150-cycle Illumina NextSeq 550 flow cell was used to sequence each immunoSEQ 96-well plate. The study's own analysis went as follows. Because only junctional sequences without quality scores were contained in the immunoSEQ output, filtering matching that applied to full-length reads could not be performed. Sequences were annotated with PyIR, a Python wrapper for IgBLAST v1.9, and V/J genes and CDR3 were assigned using IMGT germline references. Any read was removed if the V/J assignment was weak (E-value above 1e-6), the CDR3 was missing, or the read contained stop codons, out-of-frame junctions, or ambiguous translated residues. A V3J clonotype was defined by an identical inferred V gene, J gene, and CDR3 amino acid sequence. Percentage overlap between repertoires was computed as shared unique clonotypes divided by the size of the smaller repertoire. Repertoire richness was assessed with RTK rarefaction, the Chao1 estimator, and Recon v2.1 estimates of unobserved clonotypes. Generation probabilities were computed with OLGA for all TCRbeta clonotypes obtained by the gDNA method from several donors. TCRdb carries this immuneACCESS record with in-frame sequences only. Its versions omit some clonotypes, under half of them owing to an unresolved V gene in the studies checked, with the rest unexplained. V and J calls and clone size come straight from that table; D and trimming were deduced from the DNA. The sample records about 820,000 clones, roughly 92% of which are singletons. The ten largest make up 20% to 30% of the sample.

Paper-wide results and their limitations: Because the study included only a small number of donors, the genetic and exposure-history diversity represented was limited. When four donors were compared, the shared fraction of clonotypes was about 5.2% for naive CD4, less than 4% for naive CD8, more than 2% for memory CD4, and less than 0.45% for memory CD8. Compared with non-shared clonotypes, the clonotypes found in all four sorted-subset donors had higher generation probabilities. Estimated clonotype richness was generally larger for naive than for memory subsets. Sampling was restricted to blood, and TCR repertoires in tissues likely differ from the TCR repertoires found in blood. Pairwise subsampling indicated that sequencing depth was expected to affect the degree of clonotype sharing among donors. Even with the large sequencing depth, rarefaction of the sorted-subset datasets indicated that sequencing was incomplete.

CD8 naive samples were obtained by positive selection for CCR7 among CD45RO-negative cells, yielding a CD45RA+CCR7+ population from which TemRA cells were excluded. The donors were healthy, HIV-negative adults who had no recently reported acute infections or vaccinations. All donors were Caucasian adults living in Nashville, Tennessee, USA. Blood was collected by leukapheresis, and PBMCs were isolated by Ficoll-Histopaque density gradient centrifugation and then cryopreserved in liquid nitrogen vapor phase. Purity and quantity of every magnetically sorted T cell population were checked by analytical flow cytometry. From each sorted fraction, genomic DNA was isolated and quantified by UV absorbance on a Nanodrop 2000c. The CDR3 goes from the cysteine to the phenylalanine over 15 residues. The read is trimmed to its CDR3 DNA, 45 bases read in frame from base 1. From a lookup of the germline V gene (reference sequence), CDR1 and CDR2 are MNHEY and SMNVEV.

The V gene is TRBV27 and the J gene is TRBJ2-5; D gene: possibly TRBD1, on 5 matching bases. Judging by the DNA end, TRBJ2-7 fits better; the J call may be wrong. This sequence was found in a man aged 25-40 years in good health. Sequencing input: naive CD8+ T cells sorted from blood. The cell subset or site label of this sample denotes: CD45RA+CCR7+. The CDR3: CASSPSPRVLSEQYF. DNA sequence: TGTGCCAGCAGTCCCTCGCCCAGGGTATTGAGCGAGCAGTACTTC.